The clone carrying this T cell receptor (beta chain) has just a few counts. This sample stems from a study of blood T cell repertoires in COVID-19. Study-level background: Sites in the United States, Italy and Spain provided acute and convalescent COVID-19 samples. From T cells, B-cell-depleted T cells, or PBMCs came the material, which was cDNA or gDNA.

Only in-frame clones appear in the TCRdb table, and some are missing; sequencing was by immunoSEQ multiplex PCR. Counted here are about 120,000 clones, around 80% occurring once; the ten biggest clones make up about 6%. V was clipped by 6 bases and J by 4 bases, with 12 bases between them. The germline V gene encodes CDR1 MNHEY and CDR2 SMNVEV (reference sequence). CDR3 length: 13 amino acids. The TCR comes from an elderly man with active or convalescent COVID-19. This chain joins TRBV27 and TRBJ1-2; the D gene is possibly TRBD1 (6 bases). The specimen was peripheral blood. CDR3 bases: TGTGCCAGCAGGTCTACAGGGTCCTATGGCTACACCTTC. Translating gives CASRSTGSYGYTF.